This T cell receptor (beta chain) appears in the sequencing data of a study of CD8 T cells in ankylosing spondylitis. General observations from the study: In ankylosing spondylitis patients, matched synovial fluid reportedly showed significant enrichment of disease-linked clones. Relatively scarce in peripheral blood, disease-linked clones were CD8+. For ankylosing spondylitis blood, a TCR beta motif of about 8 highly homologous variants appeared characteristic. Prior literature has documented some motif variants in synovial fluid and blood from reactive arthritis.

The CDR3 extends over 14 amino acids. Germline loops: CDR1 LNHDA, CDR2 SQIVND (reference sequence). V was clipped by 6 bases and J by 0 bases, with 12 bases between them. Concerning this clonotype itself: Antigen specificity is unknown.

Making the TCR beta libraries involved quantitative 5'-RACE with molecular barcodes. Each CDR3 protein gets one entry after TCRdb re-called the 5' RACE reads with MiXCR. This table holds over 600,000 distinct CDR3 sequences, 15% to 20% found once. Sequenced: blood, either unsorted or a sorted T cell fraction (not recorded which). The sequence derives from a male donor with ankylosing spondylitis. The chain carries TRBV19 and TRBJ2-7, with a weak D call TRBD2 (5 bases). DNA of the CDR3: TGTGCCAGTAGAGGACCGGGAACCTCCTACGAGCAGTACTTC. As protein: CASRGPGTSYEQYF.